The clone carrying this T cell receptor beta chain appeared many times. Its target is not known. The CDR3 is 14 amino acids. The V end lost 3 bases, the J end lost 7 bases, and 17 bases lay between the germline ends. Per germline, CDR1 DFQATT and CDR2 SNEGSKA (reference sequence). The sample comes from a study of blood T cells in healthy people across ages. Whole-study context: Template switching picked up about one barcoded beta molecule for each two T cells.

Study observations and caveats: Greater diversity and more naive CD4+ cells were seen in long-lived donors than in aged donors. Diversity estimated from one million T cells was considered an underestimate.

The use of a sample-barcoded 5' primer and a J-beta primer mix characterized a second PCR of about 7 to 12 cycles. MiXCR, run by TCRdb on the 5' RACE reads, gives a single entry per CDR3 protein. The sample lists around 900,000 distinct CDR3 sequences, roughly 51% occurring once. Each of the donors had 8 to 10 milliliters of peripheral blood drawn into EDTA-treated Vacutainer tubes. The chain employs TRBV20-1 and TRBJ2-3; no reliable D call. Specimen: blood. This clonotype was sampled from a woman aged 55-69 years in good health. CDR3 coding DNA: TGCAGTGCTAGTCACGGCGGCCGCGTTTATACGCAGTATTTT. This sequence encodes CSASHGGRVYTQYF.